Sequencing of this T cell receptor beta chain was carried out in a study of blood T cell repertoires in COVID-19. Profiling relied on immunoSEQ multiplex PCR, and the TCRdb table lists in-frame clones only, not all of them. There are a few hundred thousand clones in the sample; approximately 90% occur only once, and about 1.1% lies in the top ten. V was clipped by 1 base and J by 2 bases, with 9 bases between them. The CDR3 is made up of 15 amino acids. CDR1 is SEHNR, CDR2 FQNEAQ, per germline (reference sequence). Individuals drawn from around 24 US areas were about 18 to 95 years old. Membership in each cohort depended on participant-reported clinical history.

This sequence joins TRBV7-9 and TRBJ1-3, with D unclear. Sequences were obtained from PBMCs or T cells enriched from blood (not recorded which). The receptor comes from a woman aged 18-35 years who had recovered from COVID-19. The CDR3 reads CASSLDQDPGNTIYF. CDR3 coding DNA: TGTGCCAGCAGCTTAGATCAGGATCCTGGAAACACCATATATTTT.